This T cell receptor beta chain appears in the sequencing data of a study of T cells in localized non-small cell lung cancer. Sequencing used immunoSEQ multiplex PCR; TCRdb keeps in-frame clones, though not all of them. Here the sample spans 48,000 or so clones, roughly 88% being singletons. Looked up from germline, CDR1 is SEHNR and CDR2 is FQNEAQ (reference sequence). Between the trimmed V and J ends, which lost 8 bases and 2 bases, there was a span of 8 bases. This CDR3 is built from 12 residues. The chain joins TRBV7-9 to TRBJ2-3; D is ambiguous. Sequencing used peripheral blood, obtained before any cancer treatment. The TCR sequence derives from a male donor aged 60 or over with stage III squamous cell lung carcinoma. The CDR3 nucleotides read TGTGCCAGCCAGGACCTCACAGATACGCAGTATTTT. Its protein is CASQDLTDTQYF. Full variable domain (missing parts from reference TRBV7-9 and TRBJ2-3): DTGVSQNPRHKITKRGQNVTFRCDPISEHNRLYWYRQTLGQGPEFLTYFQNEAQLEKSRLLSDRFSAERPKGSFSTLEIQRTEQGDSAMYLCASQDLTDTQYFGPGTRLTVL.